Described below is a single T cell receptor beta chain sequence and its context. The sample originates from a study of response to subunit inactivated influenza vaccine. TCRdb reprocessed the RT-PCR reads with MiXCR, giving one entry per CDR3 protein. The data contain 500,000 to 600,000 distinct CDR3 sequences, more than 15% of them seen just once; the ten biggest clones take up 3% to 3.5%. V shed 0 bases and J 6 bases; nucleotides not matched to a gene: 6. The CDR3 runs 16 residues. Looked up from germline, CDR1 is DFQATT and CDR2 is SNEGSKA (reference sequence). Sequencing was performed on CD4+ T cells sorted from PBMCs, taken about 24 months after vaccination. This receptor was identified in a man between 45 and 75 years old who received an inactivated influenza vaccine. The genes are TRBV20-1 and TRBJ2-2, with 11 bases that match TRBD2. DNA of the CDR3: TGCAGTGCTAGAGATAAGACTAGCGGGAAGGCCGGGGAGCTGTTTTTT. This translates into CSARDKTSGKAGELFF.